This T cell receptor beta chain was sequenced for a study of blood T cell repertoires in COVID-19. Overall study: Samples of COVID-19 (acute and convalescent) were obtained from the United States, Italy and Spain.

The CDR3 covers 15 residues. With 4 bases clipped from V and 8 bases from J, the junction kept 7 bases outside the gene matches. Germline V gene data show CDR1 as SGHDN and CDR2 as FVKESK. Original processing methods: Amplification from reference gene primers served as the basis for estimated nucleated cell counts. The repertoire was sequenced with immunoSEQ multiplex PCR; TCRdb's copy has only in-frame clones and lacks some. The DNA was the basis for D and trimming; V, J and clone size are from that table. The sample contains approximately 100,000 clones, 90% to 95% of which appear only once. This receptor was identified in a man aged 55 to 70 with acute or convalescent COVID-19. The chain joins TRBV14 to TRBJ2-3; 12 bases are shared with TRBD2. The sample consisted of peripheral blood. CDR3 in amino acids: CASSPVGLAGTTQYF. As DNA, the CDR3 is TGTGCCAGCAGCCCGGTCGGACTAGCGGGAACTACGCAGTATTTT.